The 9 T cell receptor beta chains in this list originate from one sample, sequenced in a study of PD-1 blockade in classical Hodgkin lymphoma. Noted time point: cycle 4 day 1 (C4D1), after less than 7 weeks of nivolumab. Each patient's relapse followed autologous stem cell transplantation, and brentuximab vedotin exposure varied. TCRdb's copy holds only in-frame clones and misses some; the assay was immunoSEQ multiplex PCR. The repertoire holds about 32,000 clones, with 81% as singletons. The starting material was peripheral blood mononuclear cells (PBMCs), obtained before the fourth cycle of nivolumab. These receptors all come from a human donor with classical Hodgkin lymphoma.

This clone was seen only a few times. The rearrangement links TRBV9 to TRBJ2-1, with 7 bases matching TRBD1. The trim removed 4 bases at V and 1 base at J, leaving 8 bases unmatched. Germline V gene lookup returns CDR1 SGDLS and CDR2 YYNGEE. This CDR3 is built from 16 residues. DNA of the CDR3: TGTGCCAGCAGCCCCCGACAGGGAGTGTCCTACAATGAGCAGTTCTTC. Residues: CASSPRQGVSYNEQFF.

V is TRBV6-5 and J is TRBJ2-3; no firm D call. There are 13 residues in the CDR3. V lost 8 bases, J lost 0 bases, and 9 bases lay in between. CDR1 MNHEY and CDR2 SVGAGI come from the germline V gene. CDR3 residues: CASRQISTDTQYF. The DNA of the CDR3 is TGTGCCAGCCGACAAATAAGCACAGATACGCAGTATTTT.

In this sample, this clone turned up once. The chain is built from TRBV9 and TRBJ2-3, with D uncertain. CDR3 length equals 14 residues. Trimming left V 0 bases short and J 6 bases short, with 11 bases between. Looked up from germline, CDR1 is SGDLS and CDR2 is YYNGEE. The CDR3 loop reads CASSVAQFEDTQYF. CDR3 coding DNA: TGTGCCAGCAGCGTAGCCCAATTCGAGGATACGCAGTATTTT. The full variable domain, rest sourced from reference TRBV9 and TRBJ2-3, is DSGVTQTPKHLITATGQRVTLRCSPRSGDLSVYWYQQSLDQGLQFLIQYYNGEERAKGNILERFSAQQFPDLHSELNLSSLELGDSALYFCASSVAQFEDTQYFGPGTRLTVL.

The DNA for the CDR3 is TGTGCCAGCAGTTCTATTCCGGGACAGGGGGCGCTTCAAGAGACCCAGTACTTC. This sequence encodes CASSSIPGQGALQETQYF. The genes are TRBV28 and TRBJ2-5; the match to TRBD1 covers 12 bases. Losses at the gene ends were 4 bases for V and 2 bases for J; bases not matched to a gene: 11. The CDR3 extends over 18 amino acids. CDR1 is MDHEN and CDR2 is SYDVKM in the germline V gene.

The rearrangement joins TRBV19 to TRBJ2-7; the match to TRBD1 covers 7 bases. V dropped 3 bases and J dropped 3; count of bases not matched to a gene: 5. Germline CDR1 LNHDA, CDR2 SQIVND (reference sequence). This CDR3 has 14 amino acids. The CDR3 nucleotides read TGTGCCAGTAGTATTGGCTCAGGGGGCTACGAGCAGTACTTC. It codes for CASSIGSGGYEQYF.

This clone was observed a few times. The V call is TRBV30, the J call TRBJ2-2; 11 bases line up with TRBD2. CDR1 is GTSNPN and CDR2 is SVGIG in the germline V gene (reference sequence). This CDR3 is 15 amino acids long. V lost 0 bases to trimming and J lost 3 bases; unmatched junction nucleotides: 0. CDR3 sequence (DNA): TGTGCCTGGAGTGTACTAGCGGGAGACACCGGGGAGCTGTTTTTT. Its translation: CAWSVLAGDTGELFF.

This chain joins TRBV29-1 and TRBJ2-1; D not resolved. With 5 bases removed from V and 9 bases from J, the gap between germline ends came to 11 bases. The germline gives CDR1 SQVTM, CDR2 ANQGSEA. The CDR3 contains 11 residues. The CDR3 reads CSVSWTGEQFF. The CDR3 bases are TGCAGCGTTTCTTGGACCGGTGAGCAGTTCTTC.

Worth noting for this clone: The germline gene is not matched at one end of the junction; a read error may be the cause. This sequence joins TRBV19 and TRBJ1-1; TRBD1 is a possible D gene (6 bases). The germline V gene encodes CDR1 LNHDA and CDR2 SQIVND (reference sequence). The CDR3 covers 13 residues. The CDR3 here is CASRIGGVTEAFF. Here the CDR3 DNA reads TGTGCCAGTCGTATAGGGGGGGTCACTGAAGCTTTCTTT. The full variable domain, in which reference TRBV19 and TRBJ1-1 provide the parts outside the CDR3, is DGGITQSPKYLFRKEGQNVTLSCEQNLNHDAMYWYRQDPGQGLRLIYYSQIVNDFQKGDIAEGYSVSREKKESFPLTVTSAQKNPTAFYLCASRIGGVTEAFFGQGTRLTVV.

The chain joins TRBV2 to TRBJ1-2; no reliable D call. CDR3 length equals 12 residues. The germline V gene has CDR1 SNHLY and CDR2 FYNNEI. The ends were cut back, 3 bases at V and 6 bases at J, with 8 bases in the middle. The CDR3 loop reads CASSERWDGYTF. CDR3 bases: TGTGCCAGCAGTGAGCGTTGGGATGGCTACACCTTC.